This TCR beta chain came from a study of HIV-infected patients and healthy controls. The repertoire came from unfractionated whole blood and reflected all unsorted peripheral T cells. Alpha and beta constant-region primers primed reverse transcription of around 500 ng RNA. Each of the alpha and beta chains got its own library through chain-specific third strand synthesis with indices. TCRdb reprocessed the 5' RACE reads with MiXCR, giving one entry per CDR3 protein. The sample includes approximately 18,000 distinct CDR3 sequences, more than 8% of them seen just once. This clonotype was counted at least ten times. The V end lost 3 bases, the J end lost 8 bases, and 20 bases lay between the germline ends. The CDR3 consists of 15 residues. The germline V gene has CDR1 DFQATT and CDR2 SNEGSKA (reference sequence).

J is TRBJ2-1 and V is TRBV20-1; D gene ambiguous. Input material: blood. The TCR originated in an adult in good health. As DNA, the CDR3 is TGCAGTGCTAGGGCCCCGCGGCGTGAAGGAGATGAGCAGTTCTTC. It codes for CSARAPRREGDEQFF.